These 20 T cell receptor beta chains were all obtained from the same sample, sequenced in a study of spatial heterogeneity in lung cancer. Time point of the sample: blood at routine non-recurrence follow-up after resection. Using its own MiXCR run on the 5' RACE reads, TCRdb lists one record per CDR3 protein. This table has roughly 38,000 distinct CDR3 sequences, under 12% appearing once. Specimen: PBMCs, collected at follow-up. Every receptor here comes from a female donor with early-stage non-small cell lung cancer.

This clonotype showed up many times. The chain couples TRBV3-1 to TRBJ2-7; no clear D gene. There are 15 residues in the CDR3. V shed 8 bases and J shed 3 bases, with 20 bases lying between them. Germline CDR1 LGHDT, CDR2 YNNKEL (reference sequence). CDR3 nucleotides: TGTGCCAGCCTAACGACCGGTACCGTAATCTACGAGCAGTACTTC. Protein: CASLTTGTVIYEQYF.

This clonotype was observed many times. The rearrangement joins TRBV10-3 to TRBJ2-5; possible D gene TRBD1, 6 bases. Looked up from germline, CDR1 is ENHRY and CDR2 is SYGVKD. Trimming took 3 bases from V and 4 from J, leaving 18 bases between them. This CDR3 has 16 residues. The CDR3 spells CAISDRAGRGGETQYF. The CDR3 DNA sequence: TGTGCCATCAGTGACCGCGCTGGCAGGGGTGGAGAGACCCAGTACTTC.

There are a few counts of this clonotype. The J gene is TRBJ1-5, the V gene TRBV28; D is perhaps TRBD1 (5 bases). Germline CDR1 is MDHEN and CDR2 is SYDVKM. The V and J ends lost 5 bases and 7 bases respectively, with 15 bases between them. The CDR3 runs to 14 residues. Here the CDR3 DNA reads TGTGCCAGCAGTGAATGGGGGGAGAGACAGCCCCAGCATTTT. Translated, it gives CASSEWGERQPQHF.

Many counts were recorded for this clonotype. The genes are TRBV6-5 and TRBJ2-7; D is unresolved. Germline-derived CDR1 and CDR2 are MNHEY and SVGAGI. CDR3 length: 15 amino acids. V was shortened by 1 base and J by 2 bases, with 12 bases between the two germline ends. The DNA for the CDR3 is TGTGCCAGCAGTTACTTTCCAGGTAAAGCCTACGAGCAGTACTTC. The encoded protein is CASSYFPGKAYEQYF.

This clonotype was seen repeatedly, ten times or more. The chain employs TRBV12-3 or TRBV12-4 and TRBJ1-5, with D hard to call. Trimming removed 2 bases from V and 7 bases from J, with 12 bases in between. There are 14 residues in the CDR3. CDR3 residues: CASSLMGRTQPQHF. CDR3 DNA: TGTGCCAGCAGTTTAATGGGAAGAACGCAGCCCCAGCATTTT.

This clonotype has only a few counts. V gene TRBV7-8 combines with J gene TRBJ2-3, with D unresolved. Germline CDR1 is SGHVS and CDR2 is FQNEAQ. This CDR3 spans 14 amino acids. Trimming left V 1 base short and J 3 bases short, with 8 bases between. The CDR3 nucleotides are TGTGCCAGCAGCTTAGTAGGACGAACAGATACGCAGTATTTT. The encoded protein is CASSLVGRTDTQYF.

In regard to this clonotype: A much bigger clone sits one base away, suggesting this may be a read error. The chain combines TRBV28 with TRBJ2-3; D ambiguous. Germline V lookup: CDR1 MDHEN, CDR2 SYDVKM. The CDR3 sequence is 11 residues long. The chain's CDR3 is CVSSRDFTQYF. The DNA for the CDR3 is TGTGTCAGCAGTCGTGACTTTACGCAGTATTTT.

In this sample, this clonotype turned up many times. Written as DNA, the CDR3 is TGTGCCAGTAGTACCCTGATCGGAGGGGGCAATCAGCCCCAGCATTTT. Protein sequence: CASSTLIGGGNQPQHF. This chain uses TRBV19 with TRBJ1-5; tentatively, D is TRBD1 (5 bases). CDR1 and CDR2 from the germline V gene are LNHDA and SQIVND (reference sequence). V lost 4 bases to trimming and J lost 2 bases, with 15 bases between them. The CDR3 length is 16 residues.

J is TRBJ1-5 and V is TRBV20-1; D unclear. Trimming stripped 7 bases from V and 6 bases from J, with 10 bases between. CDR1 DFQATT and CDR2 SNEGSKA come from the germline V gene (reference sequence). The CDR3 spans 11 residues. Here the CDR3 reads CSVPAAQPQHF. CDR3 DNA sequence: TGCAGTGTCCCCGCAGCTCAGCCCCAGCATTTT.

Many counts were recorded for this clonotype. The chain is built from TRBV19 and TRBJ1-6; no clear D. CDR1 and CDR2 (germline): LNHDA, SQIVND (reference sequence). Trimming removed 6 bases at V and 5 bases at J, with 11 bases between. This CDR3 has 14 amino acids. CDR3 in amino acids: CASSSGSDNSPLHF. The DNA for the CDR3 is TGTGCCAGTAGCTCGGGATCCGATAATTCACCCCTCCACTTT.

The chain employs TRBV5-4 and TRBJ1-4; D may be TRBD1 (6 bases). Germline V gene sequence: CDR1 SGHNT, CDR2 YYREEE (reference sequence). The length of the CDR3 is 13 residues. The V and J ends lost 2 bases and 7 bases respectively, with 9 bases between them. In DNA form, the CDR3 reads TGTGCCAGCAGCTTACAGGGAGGTGAAAAACTGTTTTTT. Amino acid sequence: CASSLQGGEKLFF.

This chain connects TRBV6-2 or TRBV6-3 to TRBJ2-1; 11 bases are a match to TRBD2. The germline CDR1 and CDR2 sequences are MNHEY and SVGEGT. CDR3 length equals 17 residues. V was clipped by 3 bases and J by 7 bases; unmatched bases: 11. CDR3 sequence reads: CASSYEVLAGGGNEQFF. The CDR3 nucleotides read TGTGCCAGCAGTTATGAAGTGCTAGCGGGGGGTGGGAATGAGCAGTTCTTC.

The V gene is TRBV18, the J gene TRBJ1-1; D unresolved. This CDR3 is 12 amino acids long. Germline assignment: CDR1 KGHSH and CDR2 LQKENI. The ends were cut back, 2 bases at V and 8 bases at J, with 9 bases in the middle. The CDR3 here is CASSPGVPEAFF. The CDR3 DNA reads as TGTGCCAGCTCACCAGGGGTTCCGGAAGCTTTCTTT.

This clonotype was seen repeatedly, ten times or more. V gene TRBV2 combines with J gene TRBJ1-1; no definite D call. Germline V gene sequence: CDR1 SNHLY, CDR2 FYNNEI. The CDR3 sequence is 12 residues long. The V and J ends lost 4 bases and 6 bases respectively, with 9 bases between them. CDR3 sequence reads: CASSARSPEAFF. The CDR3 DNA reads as TGTGCCAGCAGTGCTCGCAGTCCTGAAGCTTTCTTT.

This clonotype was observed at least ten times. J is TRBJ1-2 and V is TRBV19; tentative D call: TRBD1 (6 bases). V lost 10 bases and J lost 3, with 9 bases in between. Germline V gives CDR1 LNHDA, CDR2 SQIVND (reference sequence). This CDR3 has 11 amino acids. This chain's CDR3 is CAISGDYGYTF. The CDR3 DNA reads TGTGCCATCTCAGGGGACTATGGCTACACCTTC.

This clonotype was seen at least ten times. The DNA for the CDR3 is TGTGCCAGTAGTATCTCCGGGGCTATGAACACTGAAGCTTTCTTT. Protein product: CASSISGAMNTEAFF. This chain connects TRBV19 to TRBJ1-1; possibly TRBD1 for D (5 bases). Germline assignment: CDR1 LNHDA and CDR2 SQIVND (reference sequence). The CDR3 is made up of 15 amino acids. The V and J ends lost 3 bases and 0 bases respectively, with 11 bases between them.

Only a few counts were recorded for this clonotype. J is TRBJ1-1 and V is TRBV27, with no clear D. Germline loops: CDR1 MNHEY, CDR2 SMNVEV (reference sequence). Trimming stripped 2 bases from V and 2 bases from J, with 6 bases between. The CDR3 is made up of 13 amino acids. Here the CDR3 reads CASSLIGNTEAFF. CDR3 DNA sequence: TGTGCCAGCAGTTTAATAGGAAACACTGAAGCTTTCTTT.

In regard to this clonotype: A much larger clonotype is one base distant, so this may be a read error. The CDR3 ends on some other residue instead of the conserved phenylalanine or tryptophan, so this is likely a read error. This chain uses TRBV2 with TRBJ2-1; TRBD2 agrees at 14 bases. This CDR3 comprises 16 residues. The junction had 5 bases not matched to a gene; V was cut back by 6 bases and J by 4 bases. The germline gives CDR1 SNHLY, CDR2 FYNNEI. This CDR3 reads CASRAGTSGGYNEQFS. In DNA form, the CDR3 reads TGTGCCAGCAGGGCCGGGACTAGCGGGGGATACAATGAGCAGTTCTCC.

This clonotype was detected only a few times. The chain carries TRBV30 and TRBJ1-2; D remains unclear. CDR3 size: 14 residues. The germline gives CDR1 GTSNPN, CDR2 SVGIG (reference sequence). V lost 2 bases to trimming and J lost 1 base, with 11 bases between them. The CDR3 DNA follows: TGTGCCTGGAGTCCCTCACGCTTTAACTATGGCTACACCTTC. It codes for CAWSPSRFNYGYTF. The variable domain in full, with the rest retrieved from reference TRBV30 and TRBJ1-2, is SQTIHQWPATLVQPVGSPLSLECTVEGTSNPNLYWYRQAAGRGLQLLFYSVGIGQISSEVPQNLSASRPQDRQFILSSKKLLLSDSGFYLCAWSPSRFNYGYTFGSGTRLTVV.

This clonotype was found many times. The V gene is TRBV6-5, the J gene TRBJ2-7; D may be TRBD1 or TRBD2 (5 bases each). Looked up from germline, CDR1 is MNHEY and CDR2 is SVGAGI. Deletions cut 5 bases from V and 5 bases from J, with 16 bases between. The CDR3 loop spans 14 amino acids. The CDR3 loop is CASSPRDVLHEQYF. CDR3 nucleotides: TGTGCCAGCAGTCCCCGGGACGTCTTACACGAGCAGTACTTC.